Here is one T cell receptor beta chain with its context. CDR3 length equals 15 residues. Germline V gene sequence: CDR1 GTSNPN, CDR2 SVGIG (reference sequence). V lost 0 bases, J lost 4 bases, and 12 bases lay in between. The sample belongs to a study of regulatory T cells in long-lasting Graves disease. Time point denoted: persistent/refractory GD, antithyroid drugs over 5 years with positive TRAb. Researchers made the TCR library from RNA that was extracted from PBMCs. Enrollment of patients was through an endocrinology department in Xi'an, China. Researchers made TCR beta libraries by using iRepertoire HTBI primers and running Arm-PCR on CDR3 regions. TCRdb reprocessed the multiplex PCR reads with MiXCR, giving one entry per CDR3 protein. Among about 470,000 distinct CDR3 sequences listed, 20% to 25% were seen once.

The sequence derives from a female donor with Graves disease. The specimen comprised peripheral blood mononuclear cells (PBMCs), sampled when the disease was refractory, from a patient treated with antithyroid drugs. The rearrangement joins TRBV30 to TRBJ1-4; D is possibly TRBD1 (5 bases). The CDR3 spells CAWSVQAAFNEKLFF. DNA of the CDR3: TGTGCCTGGAGTGTACAGGCAGCCTTTAATGAAAAACTGTTTTTT.